Here is one TCR beta chain with its context. Its antigen has not been determined. One base away there is no much larger clone; base qualities are not given. In the prospective study, participants were about 18 to 100 years old, resided in about 25 geographic areas of the United States, and were enrolled through a virtual design. In the prospective study, cohorts were assigned on the basis of participant-reported clinical history obtained from a screening survey and a study questionnaire. Recovered participants in ImmuneRACE Cohort 3 were defined as having two consecutive negative NP/OP PCR tests, clearance from a healthcare professional, or resolution of symptoms. In the prospective study, mobile phlebotomists collected whole blood, serum and a nasopharyngeal or oropharyngeal swab from each participant. Prospective study participants could optionally give additional blood draws and questionnaires over an approximately two-month period. Prospective study blood samples were shipped either frozen or at room temperature before DNA extraction.

These data originate in a study of blood T cell repertoires in COVID-19 (dated by TCRdb to the early 2020s). Broadly, across the study: The collaborator samples originated in the United States, Italy and Spain and spanned the acute and convalescent phases of COVID-19. The repertoires were released in a freely available public database meant as a resource for research on the immune response to SARS-CoV-2. HLA class I and class II types, where available, came from metadata supplied by the sample provider rather than from assay-based typing. Samples were obtained from the ongoing ImmuneRACE study (first 160 participants) and from 1,254 subjects provided by 6 global collaborators. The material from the prospective study consisted of cDNA or gDNA derived from T cells, B-cell-depleted T cells, or PBMCs. Subjects who had been exposed to COVID-19, were actively infected with it, or had recovered from it provided the deeply sampled blood TCRbeta repertoires that made up the dataset. Nearly every sample came with metadata listing a de-identified subject ID, COVID-19 status, age in years and sex.

The immunoSEQ Assay, a bias-controlled multiplex PCR, was used to amplify TCRbeta CDR3 regions from genomic DNA. Concerning the study's data processing: The number of nucleated cells in each sample was estimated by amplification of reference gene primers within the assay. To quantify the absolute abundance of each unique TCRbeta CDR3 rearrangement, sequence reads were collapsed and filtered. For each sample, productive Simpson clonality was calculated as the square root of Simpson's diversity index over productive rearrangements. TCRdb mirrors the immuneACCESS table, restricted to in-frame sequences. Some clones are absent from its copies; in checked studies, under half trace to an unresolved V gene, and the reason for the others is unknown. V, J and clone size are those of that table, while D and trimming were read from the DNA. This sample has about 410,000 clones in its table, and about 92% of those were observed once. The ten largest clonotypes hold about 0.63% of the sample.

The investigation overall reported the following: How much clinical and demographic metadata was included differed by source and by participant, and the metadata was provided uncurated.

Including cysteine and phenylalanine, the CDR3 has 14 amino acids. Of all the DNA, just the CDR3 is kept, 42 bases in frame from base 1. Relative to germline, V is 1 base shorter and J is 6 bases shorter, with 7 bases between their ends. From the germline V gene (reference sequence), CDR1 is LGHDT and CDR2 is YNNKEL. The sequencing sample was made of PBMCs or T cells enriched from blood (not recorded which). This receptor was identified in a man between 18 and 35 years old who had recovered from COVID-19. The rearranged chain carries TRBV3-1 (or the pseudogene TRBV3-2) and TRBJ1-6; too little of a D gene remains to name it. The sequenced DNA: TGTGCCAGCAGCCAAGCACTAGTTAATTCACCCCTCCACTTT. Translated, it reads CASSQALVNSPLHF.